The clone carrying this T cell receptor (beta chain) showed up just once. No antigen is known for it. This CDR3 comprises 17 residues. CDR1 SGHAT and CDR2 FQNNGV come from the germline V gene. Trimming removed 5 bases at V and 9 bases at J, with 26 bases between. The data belong to a study of blood T cells in healthy people across ages. Whole-study results and caveats: A greater number of naive CD4+ cells and higher diversity distinguished long-lived donors from aged donors.

Each individual donor underwent a draw of ten milliliters of peripheral blood. Extractions gave at least 5.5 micrograms of total RNA per sample. Using a J-beta primer mix together with a sample-barcoded 5' primer, a second PCR was run for about 7 to 12 cycles. Each CDR3 protein gets one entry after TCRdb re-called the 5' RACE reads with MiXCR. Of some 550,000 distinct CDR3 sequences listed, 45% to 55% are singletons. This receptor was obtained from an older man in good health. The sample comprised blood. The chain combines TRBV11-2 with TRBJ2-1, with D tentatively TRBD1 or TRBD2 (5 bases each). The CDR3, as DNA: TGTGCCAGCAGCCCCCGTTCCTCCGCCCGGACTGGGGGTGAGCAGTTCTTC. Encoded protein: CASSPRSSARTGGEQFF.